These T cell receptor beta chains were read from a single sample in a study of T-cell reconstitution after alpha-beta-depleted transplantation in children. TCRdb reprocessed the PCR reads via MiXCR and lists one record per CDR3 protein. Of fewer than 350,000 distinct CDR3 sequences listed, over 9% are singletons. Specimen: PBMCs, collected before TCRalphabeta/CD19-depleted stem cell transplant. The source is a boy in the first two years of life with acute myeloid leukemia, due to receive a stem cell transplant. The CDR3 runs from the conserved cysteine through the conserved F or W. D genes are given only for firm matches. The size entry is marked missing in some rows and otherwise reads once, few, many or a size class.

d_gene: -
v_gene: TRBV29-1
j_gene: TRBJ2-2
abundance: many
CDR3aa: CSVVGAPNNTGELFF
CDR3nt: TGCAGCGTTGTGGGGGCCCCAAATAACACCGGGGAGCTGTTTTTT

d_gene: TRBD1
v_gene: TRBV12-5
j_gene: TRBJ2-1
abundance: few
CDR3aa: CASGRGQGSYNEQFF
CDR3nt: TGTGCTAGTGGACGCGGACAGGGATCCTACAATGAGCAGTTCTTC

d_gene: -
v_gene: TRBV5-5
j_gene: TRBJ2-1
abundance: many
CDR3aa: CASSSQLTGYNEQFF
CDR3nt: TGTGCCAGCAGCTCCCAGTTAACAGGGTACAATGAGCAGTTCTTC

d_gene: -
v_gene: TRBV28
j_gene: TRBJ2-4
abundance: many
CDR3aa: CASTMRGEVGMQNIQYF
CDR3nt: TGTGCCAGCACCATGAGGGGGGAAGTGGGTATGCAAAACATTCAGTACTTC

d_gene: TRBD2
v_gene: TRBV5-8
j_gene: TRBJ2-2
abundance: many
CDR3aa: CASSPAGGPVGELFF
CDR3nt: TGTGCCAGCAGCCCAGCGGGGGGGCCTGTCGGGGAGCTGTTTTTT

d_gene: TRBD2
v_gene: TRBV12-3/TRBV12-4
j_gene: TRBJ2-7
abundance: few
CDR3aa: CASSETSGGALEQYF
CDR3nt: TGTGCCAGCAGTGAGACTAGCGGGGGGGCCTTGGAGCAGTACTTC

d_gene: TRBD1
v_gene: TRBV13
j_gene: TRBJ2-5
abundance: many
CDR3aa: CASSGQGARTQYF
CDR3nt: TGTGCCAGCAGCGGTCAGGGGGCGAGGACCCAGTACTTC

d_gene: TRBD1
v_gene: TRBV7-8
j_gene: TRBJ2-1
abundance: many
CDR3aa: CASSYLGTGGDEQFF
CDR3nt: TGTGCCAGCAGCTATTTAGGAACAGGGGGCGATGAGCAGTTCTTC

d_gene: -
v_gene: TRBV28
j_gene: TRBJ1-1
abundance: many
CDR3aa: CASSPRQNTEAFF
CDR3nt: TGCGCCAGCAGCCCGAGACAGAACACTGAAGCTTTCTTT

d_gene: -
v_gene: TRBV12-3/TRBV12-4
j_gene: TRBJ2-5
abundance: few
CDR3aa: CASSTHTGTETQYF
CDR3nt: TGTGCCAGCAGCACACATACCGGGACAGAGACCCAGTACTTC

d_gene: TRBD2
v_gene: TRBV11-3
j_gene: TRBJ2-1
abundance: many
CDR3aa: CASSQREYNEQFF
CDR3nt: TGTGCCAGCAGCCAGCGGGAGTACAATGAGCAGTTCTTC

d_gene: TRBD2
v_gene: TRBV29-1
j_gene: TRBJ2-7
abundance: -
CDR3aa: CSVTGPSGSWEQCF
CDR3nt: TGCAGCGTCACCGGGCCTAGCGGGAGCTGGGAGCAGTGCTTC

d_gene: TRBD1
v_gene: TRBV29-1
j_gene: TRBJ2-5
abundance: few
CDR3aa: CSVEGTGSFETQYF
CDR3nt: TGCAGCGTTGAGGGGACAGGGAGCTTCGAGACCCAGTACTTC

d_gene: -
v_gene: TRBV5-1
j_gene: TRBJ2-5
abundance: many
CDR3aa: CASSPNLQGRETQYF
CDR3nt: TGCGCCAGCAGCCCGAACCTCCAGGGGAGGGAGACCCAGTACTTC

d_gene: TRBD2
v_gene: TRBV7-3
j_gene: TRBJ2-1
abundance: many
CDR3aa: CASSSGEGWYNEQFF
CDR3nt: TGTGCCAGCAGCTCCGGGGAGGGCTGGTACAATGAGCAGTTCTTC

d_gene: TRBD2
v_gene: TRBV12-3/TRBV12-4
j_gene: TRBJ2-5
abundance: many
CDR3aa: CASSRSGRIETQYF
CDR3nt: TGTGCCAGCAGTCGTAGCGGGAGGATTGAGACCCAGTACTTC